This TCR beta chain emerged from a study of CD8 T cells in Susac syndrome. The CDR3 consists of 14 residues. Germline CDR1 and CDR2: SGHTA and FQGNSA. V dropped 1 base and J dropped 6 bases, with 9 bases sitting between them. The authors reverse transcribed about 0.5 to 1 ug RNA with random hexamers. By means of immunoSEQ multiplex PCR, TCR beta CDR3 spanning 54 Vbeta and 13 Jbeta underwent amplification. Using its own MiXCR run on the immunoSEQ multiplex PCR reads, TCRdb lists one record per CDR3 protein. The sample shows around 180,000 distinct CDR3 sequences, 93% of them seen only once. This sequence was found in a human donor with multiple sclerosis. Sequencing was done on a sample of CD4+ T cells from PBMCs. The chain is built from TRBV7-2 and TRBJ2-2; D tentatively fits TRBD1 or TRBD2 (6 bases each). The CDR3 sequence: CASSLVGGAGELFF. As DNA, the CDR3 is TGTGCCAGCAGCTTAGTCGGGGGCGCCGGGGAGCTGTTTTTT.